A selection of T cell receptor beta chains follows, all from one sample in a study of response to subunit inactivated influenza vaccine. TCRdb processed the RT-PCR reads anew with MiXCR; each CDR3 protein has one entry. The profile shows roughly 780,000 distinct CDR3 sequences, about 18% of them singletons. Material: PBMCs from blood, obtained approximately 5 days after vaccination. The receptors here all came from a man between 45 and 60 years old who received an inactivated influenza vaccine. The CDR3 runs from the conserved cysteine through the conserved F or W. The D gene is left open where the match is weak. Clone size is stated in some rows and not others, as once, few, many or a class when expanded.

CDR3	DNA	length	J	D	size	V
CASSLPGVEFTDTQYF	TGTGCCAGCAGTTTACCGGGGGTTGAGTTCACAGATACGCAGTATTTT	16	TRBJ2-3	.	few	TRBV12-3/TRBV12-4
CAITETSGGVNEQFF	TGTGCCATCACCGAGACTAGCGGGGGGGTCAATGAGCAGTTCTTC	15	TRBJ2-1	TRBD2	few	TRBV10-3
CASSPTAGTSGGRQYF	TGTGCCAGCAGTCCTACTGCCGGGACTAGCGGGGGGAGGCAGTATTTT	16	TRBJ2-3	TRBD2	.	TRBV12-3/TRBV12-4
CASSPPVRLEQFF	TGTGCCAGCAGCCCCCCCGTTCGGCTCGAGCAGTTCTTC	13	TRBJ2-1	.	.	TRBV25-1
CSAAKLGEADTQYF	TGCAGTGCCGCTAAGCTGGGGGAAGCAGATACGCAGTATTTT	14	TRBJ2-3	.	many	TRBV20-1
CASTDPVANYGYTF	TGTGCCAGCACCGACCCGGTGGCGAACTATGGCTACACCTTC	14	TRBJ1-2	.	few	TRBV12-3/TRBV12-4
CASSLVGYTF	TGTGCCAGCAGCTTAGTTGGCTACACCTTC	10	TRBJ1-2	.	few	TRBV7-2
CASSSVKPSTGSHEQYF	TGTGCCAGCAGCTCCGTAAAGCCATCGACAGGGAGCCACGAGCAGTACTTC	17	TRBJ2-7	TRBD1	.	TRBV6-1
CSVGEGPYEQYF	TGCAGCGTTGGGGAGGGGCCCTACGAGCAGTACTTC	12	TRBJ2-7	TRBD2	many	TRBV29-1
CASSSNGTPINTGELFF	TGTGCCAGCAGCTCTAACGGGACACCGATTAACACCGGGGAGCTGTTTTTT	17	TRBJ2-2	.	few	TRBV12-3/TRBV12-4
CASSFRGPPDTQYF	TGTGCCAGCAGCTTTCGAGGCCCACCCGATACGCAGTATTTT	14	TRBJ2-3	.	.	TRBV7-6
CASSQEYGGGYEQYF	TGCGCCAGCAGCCAAGAATACGGGGGAGGCTACGAGCAGTACTTC	15	TRBJ2-7	.	.	TRBV4-1
CSGLAGLSEELFF	TGCAGTGGACTAGCGGGACTCTCCGAGGAGCTGTTTTTT	13	TRBJ2-2	TRBD2	few	TRBV29-1
CASSLDRLVEQFF	TGTGCCAGCAGCTTAGATCGGCTGGTAGAGCAGTTCTTC	13	TRBJ2-1	.	.	TRBV11-2
CASSPGTLSYNEQFF	TGTGCCAGCAGCCCAGGGACCCTTTCCTACAATGAGCAGTTCTTC	15	TRBJ2-1	.	few	TRBV3-1
CASSLSESSYEQYF	TGTGCCAGCAGCTTATCCGAGAGCTCCTACGAGCAGTACTTC	14	TRBJ2-7	.	many	TRBV7-6
CSARDSRELGTQYF	TGCAGTGCCAGGGACTCCAGGGAGCTCGGGACCCAGTACTTC	14	TRBJ2-5	.	many	TRBV20-1
CASSLLVRGIRSPLHF	TGTGCCAGCAGCTTACTGGTCAGGGGGATCCGTTCACCCCTCCACTTT	16	TRBJ1-6	TRBD1	few	TRBV11-2
CSAGLAGVSRNEQYF	TGCAGCGCGGGACTAGCGGGAGTTTCGCGGAACGAGCAGTACTTC	15	TRBJ2-7	TRBD2	.	TRBV20-1
CASTIGNSGTGELFF	TGCGCCAGCACCATCGGGAACTCGGGCACCGGGGAGCTGTTTTTT	15	TRBJ2-2	.	.	TRBV5-1
CSARDRGTGNQPQHF	TGCAGTGCTAGAGATCGTGGGACAGGTAATCAGCCCCAGCATTTT	15	TRBJ1-5	TRBD1	.	TRBV20-1
CASTPTGTGHNSPLHF	TGTGCCAGCACCCCGACCGGGACAGGCCATAATTCACCCCTCCACTTT	16	TRBJ1-6	TRBD1	few	TRBV6-2/TRBV6-3
CASSYLEGFTEAFF	TGTGCCAGCAGTTACTTGGAGGGTTTCACTGAAGCTTTCTTT	14	TRBJ1-1	.	.	TRBV6-5
CASSLEAITLAGELFF	TGCGCCAGCAGCTTGGAGGCCATAACCCTCGCCGGGGAGCTGTTTTTT	16	TRBJ2-2	.	few	TRBV5-1
CAWRRDFRNDEQYF	TGTGCCTGGAGGAGGGATTTCAGGAACGACGAGCAGTACTTC	14	TRBJ2-7	.	.	TRBV30
CASSLAQVADTQYF	TGTGCCAGCAGCTTAGCTCAGGTGGCAGATACGCAGTATTTT	14	TRBJ2-3	.	few	TRBV7-9
CASRSQVVVSPLHF	TGTGCCAGCAGATCCCAGGTAGTCGTTTCACCCCTCCACTTT	14	TRBJ1-6	.	.	TRBV6-1
CASSSVTEINQPQHF	TGTGCCAGCAGCTCCGTGACGGAAATCAATCAGCCCCAGCATTTT	15	TRBJ1-5	.	.	TRBV7-2
CASSHGDPYNEQFF	TGCGCCAGCAGCCATGGGGATCCCTACAATGAGCAGTTCTTC	14	TRBJ2-1	.	few	TRBV4-3
CASSQARLASYQETQYF	TGTGCCAGCAGCCAAGCCAGACTAGCGTCGTACCAAGAGACCCAGTACTTC	17	TRBJ2-5	TRBD2	few	TRBV3-1
CASSSTPGTQYF	TGTGCCAGCAGTTCGACTCCGGGTACGCAGTATTTT	12	TRBJ2-3	.	few	TRBV28
CASTRKDYPGELFF	TGTGCCAGCACCCGAAAGGACTATCCCGGGGAGCTGTTTTTT	14	TRBJ2-2	.	.	TRBV7-9
CSARAPGAEQETQYF	TGCAGTGCTAGAGCTCCCGGGGCAGAACAAGAGACCCAGTACTTC	15	TRBJ2-5	.	.	TRBV20-1
CASSQDGGPSDTQYF	TGCGCCAGCAGCCAAGACGGGGGGCCCTCGGATACGCAGTATTTT	15	TRBJ2-3	.	few	TRBV4-3
CATRSTGRAYNEQFF	TGTGCCACCAGGTCAACAGGGAGGGCCTACAATGAGCAGTTCTTC	15	TRBJ2-1	.	.	TRBV15
CASSRTVSQPQHF	TGCGCCAGCAGCCGTACGGTGTCTCAGCCCCAGCATTTT	13	TRBJ1-5	.	.	TRBV4-1
CASSPPSSSKETQYF	TGTGCCAGCTCACCACCGAGCAGCTCAAAAGAGACCCAGTACTTC	15	TRBJ2-5	.	.	TRBV18
CASSSRNGNTIYF	TGTGCCAGCAGCTCACGGAATGGAAACACCATATATTTT	13	TRBJ1-3	.	few	TRBV12-3/TRBV12-4
CASSNTGTGEETQYF	TGTGCCAGCAGCAATACCGGGACAGGGGAAGAGACCCAGTACTTC	15	TRBJ2-5	TRBD1	many	TRBV12-3/TRBV12-4
CASSQEIGSYTEAFF	TGCGCCAGCAGCCAAGAAATTGGATCTTACACTGAAGCTTTCTTT	15	TRBJ1-1	.	.	TRBV4-3
CSAATGTGADEQFF	TGCAGTGCTGCCACCGGGACAGGGGCGGATGAGCAGTTCTTC	14	TRBJ2-1	TRBD1	.	TRBV20-1
CSASGHLDQPQHF	TGCAGTGCTAGCGGACATTTGGACCAGCCCCAGCATTTT	13	TRBJ1-5	.	few	TRBV20-1
CASERSSSYNEQFF	TGTGCTAGCGAGCGTTCTAGCTCCTACAATGAGCAGTTCTTC	14	TRBJ2-1	.	.	TRBV7-7
CASSFSRGLANTDTQYF	TGCGCCAGCAGCTTCTCACGGGGACTAGCAAACACAGATACGCAGTATTTT	17	TRBJ2-3	TRBD2	.	TRBV5-1
CSARRTGGDGNTGELFF	TGCAGTGCTAGACGGACAGGGGGCGACGGGAACACCGGGGAGCTGTTTTTT	17	TRBJ2-2	TRBD1	.	TRBV20-1
CASTWQQNQPQHF	TGTGCCAGCACTTGGCAGCAGAATCAGCCCCAGCATTTT	13	TRBJ1-5	.	many	TRBV6-2/TRBV6-3
CASSGSGSETQYF	TGCGCCAGCAGCGGTTCGGGGTCAGAGACCCAGTACTTC	13	TRBJ2-5	.	.	TRBV4-1
CSASLGRYNEQFF	TGCAGTGCTAGCCTGGGTCGTTACAATGAGCAGTTCTTC	13	TRBJ2-1	.	many	TRBV20-1
CASSLLSGVTADTQYF	TGTGCCAGCAGCTTATTATCAGGAGTTACCGCAGATACGCAGTATTTT	16	TRBJ2-3	.	.	TRBV5-4
CASSLSVRGRPRF	TGTGCCAGCAGTTTATCGGTCAGGGGGAGACCACGCTTC	13	TRBJ1-2	TRBD1	.	TRBV12-3/TRBV12-4
CATKKDRGSYEQYF	TGTGCCACCAAAAAGGACAGGGGGTCCTACGAGCAGTACTTC	14	TRBJ2-7	TRBD1	.	TRBV15
CASSPNRRVNTEAFF	TGTGCCAGCAGCCCTAACAGACGCGTGAACACTGAAGCTTTCTTT	15	TRBJ1-1	.	.	TRBV7-9
CASSYPGQPQHF	TGTGCCAGCAGTTATCCGGGTCAGCCCCAGCATTTT	12	TRBJ1-5	.	many	TRBV12-3/TRBV12-4